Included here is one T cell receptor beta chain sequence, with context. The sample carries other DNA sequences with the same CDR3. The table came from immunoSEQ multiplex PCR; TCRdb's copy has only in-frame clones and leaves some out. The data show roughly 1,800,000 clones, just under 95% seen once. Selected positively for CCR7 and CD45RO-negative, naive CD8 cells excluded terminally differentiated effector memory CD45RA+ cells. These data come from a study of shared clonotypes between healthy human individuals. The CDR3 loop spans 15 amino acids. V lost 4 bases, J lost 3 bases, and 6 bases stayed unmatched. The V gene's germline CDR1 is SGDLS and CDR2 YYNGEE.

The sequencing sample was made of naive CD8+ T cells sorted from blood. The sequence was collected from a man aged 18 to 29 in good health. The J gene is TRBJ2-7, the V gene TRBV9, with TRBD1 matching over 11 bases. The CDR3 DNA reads TGTGCCAGCAGCCCCGGGACAGGGGGTTTCTACGAGCAGTACTTC. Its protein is CASSPGTGGFYEQYF.